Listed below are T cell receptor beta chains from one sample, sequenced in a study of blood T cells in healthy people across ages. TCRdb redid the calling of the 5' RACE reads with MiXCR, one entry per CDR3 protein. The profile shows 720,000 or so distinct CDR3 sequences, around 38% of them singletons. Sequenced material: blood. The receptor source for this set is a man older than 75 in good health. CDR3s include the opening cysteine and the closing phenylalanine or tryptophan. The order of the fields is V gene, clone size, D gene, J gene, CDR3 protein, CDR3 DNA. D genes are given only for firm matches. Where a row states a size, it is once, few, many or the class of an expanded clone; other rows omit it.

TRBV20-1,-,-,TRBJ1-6,CSASRWGADSPLHF,TGCAGTGCTAGCCGATGGGGGGCTGATTCACCCCTCCACTTT
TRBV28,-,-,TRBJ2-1,CASRRGMGFREQFF,TGTGCCAGCAGGCGCGGGATGGGTTTCAGAGAGCAGTTCTTC
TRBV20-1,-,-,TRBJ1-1,CSAPGAANTEAFF,TGCAGTGCCCCCGGGGCAGCGAACACTGAAGCTTTCTTT
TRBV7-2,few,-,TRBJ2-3,CASSLGQLYTDTQYF,TGTGCCAGCAGCTTAGGTCAGCTTTACACAGATACGCAGTATTTT
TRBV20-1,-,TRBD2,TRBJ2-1,CSAHVPAGGGHNEQFF,TGCAGTGCTCACGTCCCAGCGGGAGGGGGGCACAATGAGCAGTTCTTC
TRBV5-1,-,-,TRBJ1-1,CASSLAEASTEAFF,TGCGCCAGCAGCTTGGCCGAGGCAAGCACTGAAGCTTTCTTT
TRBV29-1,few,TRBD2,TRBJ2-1,CSVGSGGGSYNEQFF,TGCAGCGTAGGTAGCGGGGGGGGCTCCTACAATGAGCAGTTCTTC
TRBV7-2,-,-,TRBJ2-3,CASRLTPSTDTQYF,TGTGCCAGCAGACTTACTCCTAGCACAGATACGCAGTATTTT
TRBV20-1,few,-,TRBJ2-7,CSARVAGYEQYF,TGCAGTGCTAGAGTCGCCGGGTACGAGCAGTACTTC
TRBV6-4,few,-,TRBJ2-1,CASSEIAGSGNEQFF,TGTGCCAGCAGTGAGATCGCGGGATCAGGCAATGAGCAGTTCTTC
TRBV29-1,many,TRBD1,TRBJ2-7,CSVVKGQGTYEQYF,TGCAGCGTAGTGAAGGGACAGGGCACCTACGAGCAGTACTTC
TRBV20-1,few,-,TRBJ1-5,CSAGSPGPSNQPQHF,TGCAGTGCTGGGAGTCCGGGACCTTCGAATCAGCCCCAGCATTTT
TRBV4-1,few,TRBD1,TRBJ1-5,CASSRTGAGNQPQHF,TGCGCCAGCAGCCGGACAGGGGCAGGGAATCAGCCCCAGCATTTT
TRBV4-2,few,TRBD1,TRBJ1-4,CASSQEDRGTNEKLFF,TGTGCCAGCAGCCAGGAGGACAGGGGAACTAATGAAAAACTGTTTTTT
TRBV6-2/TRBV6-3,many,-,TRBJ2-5,CASTSQETQYF,TGTGCCAGCACCTCCCAAGAGACCCAGTACTTC
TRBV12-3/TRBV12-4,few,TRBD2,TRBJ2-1,CASSHGGASYNEQFF,TGTGCCAGCAGTCACGGGGGGGCCTCCTACAATGAGCAGTTCTTC
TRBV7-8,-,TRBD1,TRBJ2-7,CASSLGRGHEQYF,TGTGCCAGCAGCTTAGGTAGGGGGCACGAGCAGTACTTC
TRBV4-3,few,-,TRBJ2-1,CASSHRAGQFF,TGCGCCAGCAGCCACCGGGCAGGGCAGTTCTTC
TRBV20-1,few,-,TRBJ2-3,CSARDPGISSTDTQYF,TGCAGTGCTAGAGATCCTGGTATATCTAGCACAGATACGCAGTATTTT
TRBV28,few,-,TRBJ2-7,CASSDARASSYEQYF,TGTGCCAGCAGCGACGCGCGCGCAAGCTCCTACGAGCAGTACTTC
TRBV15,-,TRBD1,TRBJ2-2,CATSRNRDRGLFF,TGTGCCACCAGCAGAAACCGGGACAGGGGGCTGTTTTTT
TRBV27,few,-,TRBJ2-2,CASYPQGSAGELFF,TGTGCCAGCTATCCACAGGGTTCGGCCGGGGAGCTGTTTTTT
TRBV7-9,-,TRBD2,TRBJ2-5,CASSFKALAGQETQYF,TGTGCCAGCAGCTTCAAAGCACTAGCGGGCCAAGAGACCCAGTACTTC
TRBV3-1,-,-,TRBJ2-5,CASSQDSPRGANEQYF,TGTGCCAGCAGCCAAGATAGCCCTCGTGGGGCCAATGAGCAGTACTTC
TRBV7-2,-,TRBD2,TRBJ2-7,CASSLMAGELAYEQYF,TGTGCCAGCAGCTTAATGGCGGGAGAACTTGCCTACGAGCAGTACTTC
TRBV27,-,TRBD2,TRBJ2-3,CASSKLAGGQPTDTQYF,TGTGCCAGCAGCAAACTAGCGGGGGGGCAACCGACAGATACGCAGTATTTT
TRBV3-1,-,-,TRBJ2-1,CASSQAYGGQFF,TGTGCCAGCAGCCAAGCTTACGGGGGACAGTTCTTC